This is a list of T cell receptor beta chains from one sample in a study of graft-versus-host responses after intestinal transplantation. The antigens these receptors bind are not known. This table comes from immunoSEQ multiplex PCR, and its TCRdb copy is limited to in-frame clones, with some not included. The sample yields 90,000 to 95,000 clones, approximately 95% seen once. The specimen comprised unstimulated CD8+ T cells sorted from spleen or lymph node cells, sampled before intestinal transplant. Source of these receptors: a human donor who received an intestinal transplant. The CDR3 runs from the conserved cysteine through the conserved F or W. D genes are given only for firm matches. The listing skips clone size in some rows; elsewhere it reads once, few, many or a size class.

. | TRBJ2-1 | 17 | . | TRBV28 | TGTGCCAGCAGTTTAGTGGGGTTGCAGGCGGGCTACAATGAGCAGTTCTTC | CASSLVGLQAGYNEQFF
TRBD2 | TRBJ2-1 | 14 | . | TRBV2 | TGTGCCAGCCTTAGCGGGAGGGAATACAATGAGCAGTTCTTC | CASLSGREYNEQFF
TRBD2 | TRBJ2-7 | 14 | . | TRBV11-2 | TGTGCCAGCAGCTCCGGGACTAGCGGAATCGAGCAGTACTTC | CASSSGTSGIEQYF
TRBD2 | TRBJ2-1 | 15 | few | TRBV5-5 | TGTGCCAGCAGCTTGATAGCGGGGTTTGGGAATGAGCAGTTCTTC | CASSLIAGFGNEQFF
TRBD1 | TRBJ2-6 | 16 | . | TRBV7-9 | TGTGCCAGCAGCCCGCGCACAGGGGCTGGGGCCAACGTCCTGACTTTC | CASSPRTGAGANVLTF
. | TRBJ1-6 | 13 | . | TRBV27 | TGTGCCAGCAGCGACAGGTTAAATTCACCCCTCCACTTT | CASSDRLNSPLHF
. | TRBJ2-3 | 13 | . | TRBV7-9 | TGTGCCAGCAGCCAAACAAACACAGATACGCAGTATTTT | CASSQTNTDTQYF
. | TRBJ1-1 | 15 | . | TRBV6-5 | TGTGCCAGCAGTTACGATTTAGGGGAGAACACTGAAGCTTTCTTT | CASSYDLGENTEAFF
. | TRBJ1-4 | 13 | few | TRBV29-1 | TGCAGCGTTGATATCGGTGCGGAAGAAAAACTGTTTTTT | CSVDIGAEEKLFF
. | TRBJ1-1 | 16 | . | TRBV6-5 | TGTGCCAGCAGTTACTCTTCGCCCATATCAGGGACTGAAGCTTTCTTT | CASSYSSPISGTEAFF
TRBD1 | TRBJ1-5 | 16 | . | TRBV27 | TGTGCCAGCAGTTTGAAGGCAGGGGGCCATCACAGGGCCCAGCATTTT | CASSLKAGGHHRAQHF
. | TRBJ2-7 | 15 | . | TRBV11-2 | TGTGCCAGCAGTTTCGGACCCGGGAGTACCTACGAGCAGTACTTC | CASSFGPGSTYEQYF
TRBD1 | TRBJ2-7 | 18 | . | TRBV14 | TGTGCCAGCAGCCAGACGTCACCGGGACAGGGGTCCTCCTACGAGCAGTACTTC | CASSQTSPGQGSSYEQYF
. | TRBJ2-3 | 14 | . | TRBV13 | TGTGCCAGCAGCTGGCCCCTGGTGGCAGATACGCAGTATTTT | CASSWPLVADTQYF
TRBD1 | TRBJ2-7 | 14 | . | TRBV13 | TGTGCCAGCAGCTTCCAGGGGGCCCTCTACGAGCAGTACTTC | CASSFQGALYEQYF
. | TRBJ1-4 | 12 | . | TRBV6-1 | TGTGCCAGCACAGGGTTAAATGAAAAACTGTTTTTT | CASTGLNEKLFF
. | TRBJ2-2 | 13 | . | TRBV19 | TGTGCCAGTAGTATCGGCCGGGTCGGGGAGCTGTTTTTT | CASSIGRVGELFF
TRBD1 | TRBJ1-2 | 14 | few | TRBV2 | TGTGCCAGCAGTGAAGGGACAGGGATCTATGGCTACACCTTC | CASSEGTGIYGYTF
. | TRBJ2-3 | 15 | . | TRBV7-3 | TGTGCCAGCAGCTTAACGACACCTCCCACAGATACGCAGTATTTT | CASSLTTPPTDTQYF
TRBD1 | TRBJ2-7 | 13 | . | TRBV5-8 | TGTGCCAGCAGCTACGGACAGGCCTACGAGCAGTACTTC | CASSYGQAYEQYF
TRBD2 | TRBJ2-1 | 18 | . | TRBV5-4 | TGTGCCAGCAGCTTCACTAGCGGGAGAGGGGGGGTGAGGAATGAGCAGTTCTTC | CASSFTSGRGGVRNEQFF
TRBD2 | TRBJ2-7 | 13 | . | TRBV30 | TGTGCCTGTTCGACTAGCGAACCCTACGAGCAGTACTTC | CACSTSEPYEQYF
TRBD1 | TRBJ1-6 | 13 | . | TRBV27 | TGTGCCAGCGCCGGGACAGGGAACTCACCCCTCCACTTT | CASAGTGNSPLHF
. | TRBJ1-1 | 12 | . | TRBV19 | TGTGCCAGCCAACAGGGGAACACTGAAGCTTTCTTT | CASQQGNTEAFF
TRBD1 | TRBJ1-1 | 15 | . | TRBV4-1 | TGCGCCAGCAGCCAAGACCCAGGGGGCAAAACTGAAGCTTTCTTT | CASSQDPGGKTEAFF
. | TRBJ1-1 | 12 | . | TRBV6-1 | TGTGCCAGCAGCTTTGGAGGCTTTGAAGCTTTCTTT | CASSFGGFEAFF
. | TRBJ1-4 | 14 | once | TRBV27 | TGTGCCAGCACACACACACAGGGTTCTGAAAAACTGTTTTTT | CASTHTQGSEKLFF
TRBD1 | TRBJ2-1 | 15 | . | TRBV6-5 | TGTGCCAGCAGTTTTGGGACAGGGGGCGCGGGTGAGCAGTTCTTC | CASSFGTGGAGEQFF
TRBD1 | TRBJ1-1 | 14 | few | TRBV27 | TGTGCCAGCAGTACCCAGGGGGTAGGCACTGAAGCTTTCTTT | CASSTQGVGTEAFF
TRBD2 | TRBJ2-1 | 15 | . | TRBV27 | TGTGCCAGCAGTTTAACCAGCGGGAGTATTTATGAGCAGTTCTTC | CASSLTSGSIYEQFF
. | TRBJ2-2 | 13 | . | TRBV14 | TGTGCCAGCAGCCACACCCGGACCGGGGAGCTGTTTTTT | CASSHTRTGELFF
TRBD1 | TRBJ2-7 | 16 | . | TRBV5-6 | TGTGCCAGCAGCGCCAACCCGGCTGACAGGGCATCCGGGCAGTACTTC | CASSANPADRASGQYF
TRBD1 | TRBJ2-7 | 15 | . | TRBV5-4 | TGTGCCAGCAGCTACAAGGGGGCACCCTCCTACGAGCAGTACTTC | CASSYKGAPSYEQYF
TRBD2 | TRBJ2-1 | 14 | . | TRBV10-3 | TGTGCCATCGGGATGGCGGGAGACTACAATGAGCAGTTCTTC | CAIGMAGDYNEQFF
. | TRBJ1-5 | 15 | . | TRBV18 | TGTGCCAGCTACACAGTCGTATCAGGGGCTCAGCCCCAGCATTTT | CASYTVVSGAQPQHF
TRBD2 | TRBJ2-3 | 15 | . | TRBV6-6 | TGTGCCAGCAGTTACTCTAGCGGGAGCACAGATACGCAGTATTTT | CASSYSSGSTDTQYF
. | TRBJ2-7 | 16 | once | TRBV7-9 | TGTGCCAGCAGCTCCCGTGCGGGCCAAGAGACCTACGAGCAGTACTTC | CASSSRAGQETYEQYF
. | TRBJ2-7 | 14 | . | TRBV21-1 | TGTGCCAGTCTTAAGGACAAGATTCCCCACGAGCAGTACTTC | CASLKDKIPHEQYF
TRBD2 | TRBJ2-1 | 14 | . | TRBV19 | TGTGCCACCTCCCTAGGACTAGCGCCCAATGAGCAGTTCTTC | CATSLGLAPNEQFF
. | TRBJ2-1 | 17 | . | TRBV9 | TGTGCCAGCAGCGTAGACGCGGGCCCTAGCTCCTACAATGAGCAGTTCTTC | CASSVDAGPSSYNEQFF
TRBD2 | TRBJ2-1 | 15 | . | TRBV6-5 | TGTGCCAGCAGACTAGCGGGAGTTGGGGGCAATGAGCAGTTCTTC | CASRLAGVGGNEQFF
. | TRBJ2-3 | 15 | . | TRBV7-6 | TGTGCCAGCAGCCCCGCCGCGGAGAGCACAGATACGCAGTATTTT | CASSPAAESTDTQYF
. | TRBJ1-1 | 17 | . | TRBV19 | TGTGCCAGTAGTATTTACTTGGGGCAGGCCGAGAACACTGAAGCTTTCTTT | CASSIYLGQAENTEAFF
TRBD2 | TRBJ2-7 | 16 | . | TRBV4-1 | TGCGCCAGCAGCCCCAGGACTAGCGGAACCTTCTACGAGCAGTACTTC | CASSPRTSGTFYEQYF
TRBD2 | TRBJ2-3 | 17 | . | TRBV4-1 | TGCGCCAGCAGCCATCCTTGGGCCGGGGGGGATACAGATACGCAGTATTTT | CASSHPWAGGDTDTQYF
TRBD2 | TRBJ2-1 | 17 | . | TRBV4-2 | TGTGCCAGCAGCCAAGACCAAGGACTAGCGGGCAGCAATGAGCAGTTCTTC | CASSQDQGLAGSNEQFF
TRBD1 | TRBJ2-1 | 14 | . | TRBV4-1 | TGCGCCAGCAGTGGTGCGGGTGCCAGGGGGGAGCAGTTCTTC | CASSGAGARGEQFF
TRBD1 | TRBJ2-7 | 14 | . | TRBV7-8 | TGTGCCAGCAGCTCCCCAGGGGGCCCCTACGAGCAGTACTTC | CASSSPGGPYEQYF